The sample holds one count of the clone carrying this T cell receptor (beta chain). Per the original methods: Amplifying reference gene primers gave estimates of nucleated cell counts. This table comes from immunoSEQ multiplex PCR, and its TCRdb copy is limited to in-frame clones, with some not included. V and J calls and clone size come straight from that table; D and trimming were deduced from the DNA. The sample has fewer than 75,000 clones, 92% seen once. These data originate in a study of blood T cell repertoires in COVID-19. For the study at large: The cDNA or gDNA used as material had been derived from T cells, B-cell-depleted T cells, or PBMCs.

Specimen: peripheral blood. This sequence originates from a man between 50 and 59 years old with active COVID-19.

The CDR3 region has the DNA TGCGCCAGCAGCCGGTCGGGGGGGTCCTACGAGCAGTACTTC. Translating it yields CASSRSGGSYEQYF. The V gene is TRBV4-1, the J gene TRBJ2-7, with TRBD2 matching 8 bases. Germline trimming cut 4 bases from V and 1 base from J; bases unmatched to any gene: 3. This CDR3 spans 14 amino acids. Germline V CDR1 and CDR2: MGHRA, YSYEKL.